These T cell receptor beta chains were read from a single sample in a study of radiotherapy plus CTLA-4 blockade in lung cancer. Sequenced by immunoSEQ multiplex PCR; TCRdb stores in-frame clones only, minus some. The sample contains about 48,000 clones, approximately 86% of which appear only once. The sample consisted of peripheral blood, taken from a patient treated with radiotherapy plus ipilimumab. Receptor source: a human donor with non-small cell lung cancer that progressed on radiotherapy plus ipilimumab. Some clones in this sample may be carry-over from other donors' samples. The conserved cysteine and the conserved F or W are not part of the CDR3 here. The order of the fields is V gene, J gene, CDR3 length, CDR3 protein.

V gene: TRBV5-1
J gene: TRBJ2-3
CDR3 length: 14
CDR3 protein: ASTTGTSARTDTQY

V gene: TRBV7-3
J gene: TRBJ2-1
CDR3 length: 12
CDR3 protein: ASSPRSSYNEQF

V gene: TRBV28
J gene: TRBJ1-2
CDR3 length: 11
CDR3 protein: ASSLGGPYGYT

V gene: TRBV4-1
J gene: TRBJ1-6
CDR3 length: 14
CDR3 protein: ASSQEAGIYNSPLH

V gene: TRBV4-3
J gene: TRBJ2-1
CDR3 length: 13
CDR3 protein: ASSQATSGTNEQF

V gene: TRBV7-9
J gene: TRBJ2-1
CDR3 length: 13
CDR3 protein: ASSYGQGVSNEQF

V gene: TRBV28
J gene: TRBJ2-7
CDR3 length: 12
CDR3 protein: ASCTGGVGYEQY

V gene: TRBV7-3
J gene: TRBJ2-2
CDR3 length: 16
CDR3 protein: ASSRLGLAGGRTGELF

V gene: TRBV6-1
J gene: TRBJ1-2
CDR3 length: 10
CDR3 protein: ASTRDNYGYT

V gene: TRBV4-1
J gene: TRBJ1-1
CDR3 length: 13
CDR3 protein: ASSQERYVGTEAF

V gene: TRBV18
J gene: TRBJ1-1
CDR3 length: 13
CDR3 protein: ASSPLETGNAEAF

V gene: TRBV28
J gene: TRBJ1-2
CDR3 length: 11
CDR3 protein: ASDRGANYGYT

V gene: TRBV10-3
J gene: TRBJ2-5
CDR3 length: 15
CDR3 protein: AISESGTTVRRETQY

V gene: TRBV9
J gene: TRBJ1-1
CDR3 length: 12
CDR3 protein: ASSVALQGTEAF

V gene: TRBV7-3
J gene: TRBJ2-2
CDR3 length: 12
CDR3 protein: ASSLNPDTGELF

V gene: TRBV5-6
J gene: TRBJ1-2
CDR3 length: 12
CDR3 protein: ASSLRNRDYGYT

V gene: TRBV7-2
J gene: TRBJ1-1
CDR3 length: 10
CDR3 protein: ASSSSRRRAF

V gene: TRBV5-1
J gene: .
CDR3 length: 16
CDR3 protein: ASSFPRKQGAAADEQY

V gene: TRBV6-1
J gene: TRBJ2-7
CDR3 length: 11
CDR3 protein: ASSEMANYEQY

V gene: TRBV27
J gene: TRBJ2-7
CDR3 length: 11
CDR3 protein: ASSLNRNYEQY

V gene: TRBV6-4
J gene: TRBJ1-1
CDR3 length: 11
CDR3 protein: ASSESRSTEAF

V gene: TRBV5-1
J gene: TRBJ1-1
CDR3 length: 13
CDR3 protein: ASSLRGHSNTEAF

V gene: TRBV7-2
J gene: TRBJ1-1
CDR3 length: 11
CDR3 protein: ASSQGVFSEAF

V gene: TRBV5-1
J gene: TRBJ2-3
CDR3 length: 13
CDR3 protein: ASSLRDYLTDTQY

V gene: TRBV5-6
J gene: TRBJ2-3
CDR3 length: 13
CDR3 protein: ASSQRQLSTDTQY

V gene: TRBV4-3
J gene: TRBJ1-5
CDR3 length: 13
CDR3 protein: ASSQETRGNQPQH

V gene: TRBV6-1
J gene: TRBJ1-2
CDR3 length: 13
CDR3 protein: ASSSRDGLGYGYT

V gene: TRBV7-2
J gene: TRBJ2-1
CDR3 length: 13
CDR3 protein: ASSVTSGLYNEQF

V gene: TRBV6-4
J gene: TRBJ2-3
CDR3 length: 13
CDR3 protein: ASSQSEGGGDTQY

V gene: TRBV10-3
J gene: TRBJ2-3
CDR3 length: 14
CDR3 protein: AISGTSGVGTDTQY

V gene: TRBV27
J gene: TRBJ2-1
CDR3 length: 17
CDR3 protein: ASSLSGHKGTSVHNEQF

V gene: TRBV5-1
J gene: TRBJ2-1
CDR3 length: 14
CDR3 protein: ASSSWTTYSYNEQF

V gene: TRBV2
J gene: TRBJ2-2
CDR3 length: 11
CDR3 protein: ASSYSLTGELF

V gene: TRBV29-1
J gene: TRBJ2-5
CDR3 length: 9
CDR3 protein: SVLAGETQY

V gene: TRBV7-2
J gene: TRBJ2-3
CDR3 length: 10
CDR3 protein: ASSLFSDTQY

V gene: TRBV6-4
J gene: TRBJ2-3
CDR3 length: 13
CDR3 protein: ASSEGTGGLYTQY

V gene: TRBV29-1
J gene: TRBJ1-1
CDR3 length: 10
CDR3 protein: SVEEGVTEAF

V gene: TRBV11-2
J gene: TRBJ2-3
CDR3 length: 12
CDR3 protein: ASTMDRWSDTQY

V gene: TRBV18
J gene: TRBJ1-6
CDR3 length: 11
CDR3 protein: ASSPAWASPLH

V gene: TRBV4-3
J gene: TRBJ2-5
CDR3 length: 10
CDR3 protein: ASFWEGETQY

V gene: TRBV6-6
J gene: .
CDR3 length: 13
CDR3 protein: ASSYSQGSFSEQY

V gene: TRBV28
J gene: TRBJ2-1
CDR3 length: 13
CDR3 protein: ASSLWTSGTNEQF

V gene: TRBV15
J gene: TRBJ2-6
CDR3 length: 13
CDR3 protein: ATSSRVAGANVLT

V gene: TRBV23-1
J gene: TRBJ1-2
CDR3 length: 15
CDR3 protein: ASSHISGHSRDYGYT